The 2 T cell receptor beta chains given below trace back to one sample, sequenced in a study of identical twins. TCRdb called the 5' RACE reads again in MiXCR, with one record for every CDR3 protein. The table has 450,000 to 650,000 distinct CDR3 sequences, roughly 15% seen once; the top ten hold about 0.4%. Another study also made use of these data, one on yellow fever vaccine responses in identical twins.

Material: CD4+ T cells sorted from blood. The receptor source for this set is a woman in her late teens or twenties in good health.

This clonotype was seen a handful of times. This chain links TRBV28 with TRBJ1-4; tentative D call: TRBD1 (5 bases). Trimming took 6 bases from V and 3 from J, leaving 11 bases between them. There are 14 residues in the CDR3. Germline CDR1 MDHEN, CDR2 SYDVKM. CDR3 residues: CASRLGGANEKLFF. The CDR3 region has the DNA TGTGCCAGCAGGCTGGGGGGGGCTAATGAAAAACTGTTTTTT.

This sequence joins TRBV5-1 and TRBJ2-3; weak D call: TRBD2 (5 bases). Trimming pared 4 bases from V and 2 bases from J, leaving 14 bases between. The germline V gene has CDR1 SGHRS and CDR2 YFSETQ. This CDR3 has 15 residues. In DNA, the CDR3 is TGCGCCAGCAGCCCAAGCGGACGGGACACAGATACGCAGTATTTT. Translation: CASSPSGRDTDTQYF.